These 25 T cell receptor beta chains were sequenced from one sample in a study of vaccination effects on CD4 cells after COVID-19. Profiled with immunoSEQ multiplex PCR; TCRdb holds only in-frame clones, not every one. Counted here are tens of thousands of clones, roughly 73% occurring once; the ten biggest clones make up roughly 1.2%. No antigens are known for them. Before sequencing, viral peptide pools were used by the ViraFEST assay to expand antigen-specific CD4+ T cells. The authors isolated CD4+ T cells after around 9 days of culture. Vaccination of participants consisted of two doses of either the BNT162b2 or mRNA-1273 vaccine. The sample in question was CD4+ T cells from PBMCs cultured with HCoV-229E spike peptides, obtained after COVID-19 vaccination. These receptors were taken from a human donor who received a COVID-19 vaccine.

This clone was counted a few times. V gene TRBV28 combines with J gene TRBJ1-1, with D perhaps TRBD1 (6 bases). V shed 7 bases and J shed 5 bases, with 20 bases lying between them. CDR1 is MDHEN, CDR2 SYDVKM, per germline. The CDR3 is 15 residues long. The CDR3 is CASNSLGAAGTEAFF. The CDR3 bases are TGTGCCAGCAACTCGCTGGGGGCCGCGGGAACTGAAGCTTTCTTT.

The genes are TRBV6-5 and TRBJ1-4; TRBD1 matches 7 bases. The CDR3 has 14 amino acids. After removal of 6 bases from V and 7 bases from J, the junction contained 8 bases not matched to a gene. Germline V gene sequence: CDR1 MNHEY, CDR2 SVGAGI. In DNA, the CDR3 is TGTGCCAGCAGCCTGGACAGGTCTAGTGAAAAACTGTTTTTT. It codes for CASSLDRSSEKLFF.

The genes are TRBV5-1 and TRBJ1-1; no clear D gene. The CDR3 runs to 13 residues. V was clipped by 0 bases and J by 5 bases, with 8 bases between them. Germline-derived CDR1 and CDR2 are SGHRS and YFSETQ. CDR3 nucleotides: TGCGCCAGCAGCTTGGCCGGAGAGACTGAAGCTTTCTTT. It codes for CASSLAGETEAFF. The full variable domain, completed using reference TRBV5-1 and TRBJ1-1, is KAGVTQTPRYLIKTRGQQVTLSCSPISGHRSVSWYQQTPGQGLQFLFEYFSETQRNKGNFPGRFSGRQFSNSRSEMNVSTLELGDSALYLCASSLAGETEAFFGQGTRLTVV.

The rearrangement links TRBV2 to TRBJ1-2, with no clear D. Germline CDR1 is SNHLY and CDR2 is FYNNEI. V shed 6 bases and J shed 4 bases, with 9 bases lying between them. The CDR3 runs to 12 residues. The CDR3 nucleotides are TGTGCCAGCAGCCCGACAACCTATGGCTACACCTTC. The encoded protein is CASSPTTYGYTF.

This sequence joins TRBV4-3 and TRBJ1-5, with D uncertain. Germline CDR1 is LGHNA and CDR2 is YSLEER. V shed 0 bases and J shed 3 bases, with 9 bases lying between them. The CDR3 is made up of 15 amino acids. Here the CDR3 DNA reads TGCGCCAGCAGCCAAGAAGAACAGTTCAATCAGCCCCAGCATTTT. This sequence encodes CASSQEEQFNQPQHF.

This sequence joins TRBV5-4 and TRBJ2-3; 10 bases match TRBD2. This CDR3 comprises 16 residues. Per germline, CDR1 SGHNT and CDR2 YYREEE (reference sequence). The V and J ends lost 4 bases and 6 bases, in that order; junction bases with no gene match: 11. In DNA, the CDR3 is TGTGCCAGCAGCGCCGCTAGCGGGGGAGACTACGATACGCAGTATTTT. As protein: CASSAASGGDYDTQYF. Drawing the rest from reference TRBV5-4 and TRBJ2-3, the complete variable domain is ETGVTQSPTHLIKTRGQQVTLRCSSQSGHNTVSWYQQALGQGPQFIFQYYREEENGRGNFPPRFSGLQFPNYSSELNVNALELDDSALYLCASSAASGGDYDTQYFGPGTRLTVL.

V usage is TRBV7-8 and J usage is TRBJ1-4, with a possible D match to TRBD1 (6 bases). Per germline, CDR1 SGHVS and CDR2 FQNEAQ. CDR3 length equals 14 residues. V lost 5 bases, J lost 15 bases, and 22 bases lay in between. The CDR3 nucleotides are TGTGCCAGCAGCGCAGGGGTAGGGGGGCAAAGAATGTTTTTT. Protein sequence: CASSAGVGGQRMFF. Full variable domain (remainder filled in from reference TRBV7-8 and TRBJ1-4): GAGVSQSPRYKVAKRGQDVALRCDPISGHVSLFWYQQALGQGPEFLTYFQNEAQLDKSGLPSDRFFAERPEGSVSTLKIQRTQQEDSAVYLCASSAGVGGQRMFFGSGTQLSVL.

The rearrangement links TRBV2 to TRBJ1-5; D remains ambiguous. V was clipped by 1 base and J by 4 bases, with 5 bases between them. Germline CDR1 reads SNHLY; CDR2 reads FYNNEI. The CDR3 length is 13 residues. CDR3 in DNA: TGTGCCAGCAGTGAAGGGCATAATCAGCCCCAGCATTTT. Encoded protein: CASSEGHNQPQHF.

The chain employs TRBV6-7 and TRBJ1-5; 7 bases agree with TRBD1. TRBV6-7 is an ORF, with its function uncertain. The V segment lost 2 bases and the J segment 3 bases; nucleotides outside the gene matches: 1. The CDR3 consists of 14 residues. CDR3 sequence (DNA): TGTGCCAGCAGTTACGACAGGGACAATCAGCCCCAGCATTTT. This codes for CASSYDRDNQPQHF.

The chain has TRBV6-5 and TRBJ1-2; D unclear. Germline-derived CDR1 and CDR2 are MNHEY and SVGAGI. The CDR3 contains 13 residues. The V gene lost 5 bases and the J gene lost 2 bases, with 9 bases spanning the gap. The CDR3 loop reads CASSPDGNYGYTF. The CDR3 DNA sequence: TGTGCCAGCAGTCCCGACGGGAACTATGGCTACACCTTC.

This rearrangement joins TRBV4-1 to TRBJ2-7; D is uncertain. The CDR3 totals 13 residues. V lost 4 bases to trimming and J lost 0 bases, with 7 bases between them. Germline assignment: CDR1 MGHRA and CDR2 YSYEKL. CDR3 sequence reads: CASSPWASYEQYV. The CDR3 DNA follows: TGCGCCAGCAGCCCATGGGCCTCCTACGAGCAGTACGTC.

V usage is TRBV10-3 and J usage is TRBJ1-1, with TRBD1 identical over 8 bases. Germline V gives CDR1 ENHRY, CDR2 SYGVKD. Trimming took 3 bases from V and 3 from J; bases not matched to a gene: 6. CDR3 length: 15 amino acids. CDR3 coding DNA: TGTGCCATCAGTGAACCAGGGGGCGTTGACACTGAAGCTTTCTTT. Translated, it gives CAISEPGGVDTEAFF.

V usage is TRBV9 and J usage is TRBJ2-3; 10 bases fit TRBD2. The germline CDR1 and CDR2 sequences are SGDLS and YYNGEE. With 2 bases clipped from V and 3 bases from J, the junction kept 6 bases outside the gene matches. CDR3 size: 16 residues. The CDR3 loop reads CASSVERGGPTDTQYF. In nucleotides, the CDR3 is TGTGCCAGCAGCGTCGAGCGGGGGGGCCCAACAGATACGCAGTATTTT.

This clone appeared once. V usage is TRBV4-1 and J usage is TRBJ1-3; D uncertain. The V gene lost 1 base and the J gene lost 2 bases, with 15 bases spanning the gap. The CDR3 has 17 amino acids. Per germline, CDR1 MGHRA and CDR2 YSYEKL. CDR3 protein: CASSQVPPGSTGNTIYF. As DNA, the CDR3 is TGCGCCAGCAGCCAAGTCCCGCCTGGGTCTACTGGAAACACCATATATTTT.

The gene calls are TRBV18 and TRBJ2-3, with TRBD1 matching 7 bases. The CDR3 has 15 residues. From germline, CDR1 is KGHSH and CDR2 LQKENI. J was trimmed by 2 bases and V by 3 bases; bases with no gene match: 5. CDR3 in DNA: TGTGCCAGCTCACCTCCCGGGACAGCCACAGATACGCAGTATTTT. Encoded protein: CASSPPGTATDTQYF.

In nucleotides, the CDR3 is TGTGCCAGCAGCACAGGGGGCACTGAAGCTTTCTTT. Amino acids: CASSTGGTEAFF. The V gene is TRBV25-1, the J gene TRBJ1-1; TRBD1 aligns across 8 bases. This CDR3 spans 12 amino acids. The junction had 1 base not matched to a gene; V was cut back by 6 bases and J by 4 bases. The V gene's germline CDR1 is MGHDK and CDR2 SYGVNS.

The chain employs TRBV18 and TRBJ2-1; D unclear. Germline CDR1 KGHSH, CDR2 LQKENI. The CDR3 runs to 15 residues. V dropped 3 bases and J dropped 6 bases, with 15 bases sitting between them. CDR3 DNA: TGTGCCAGCTCACCTCGCGCCCAGAACAGCAATGAGCAGTTCTTC. Encoded protein: CASSPRAQNSNEQFF.

The chain carries TRBV10-2 and TRBJ1-5; D is uncertain. CDR3 length: 14 residues. Germline V gene sequence: CDR1 WSHSY, CDR2 SAAADI. V gave up 2 bases and J gave up 7 bases, with 12 bases separating them. The CDR3 bases are TGCGCCAGCAGTGAGATAGCCGGTACCCAGCCCCAGCATTTT. Translated: CASSEIAGTQPQHF.

The V gene is TRBV18, the J gene TRBJ1-1; D call uncertain. This CDR3 region has 13 residues. V was clipped by 1 base and J by 3 bases, with 6 bases between them. Germline V gives CDR1 KGHSH, CDR2 LQKENI. CDR3 in DNA: TGTGCCAGCTCACCACGGCGTGACACTGAAGCTTTCTTT. Protein sequence: CASSPRRDTEAFF.

The chain combines TRBV10-3 with TRBJ1-2; 7 bases agree with TRBD1. Germline CDR1 reads ENHRY; CDR2 reads SYGVKD. The CDR3 consists of 16 residues. Trimming took 6 bases from V and 4 from J; bases not matched to a gene: 14. CDR3 residues: CAISEFRDRGPYGYTF. In nucleotides, the CDR3 is TGTGCCATCAGCGAATTCAGGGACAGAGGGCCCTATGGCTACACCTTC.

For this clone: One end of the junction varies from germline; a read error may be responsible. Here the CDR3 DNA reads TGTGCCAGCAACCCCACCGGGACTGGAGCTTTCTTT. Its translation: CASNPTGTGAFF. The V call is TRBV28, the J call TRBJ1-1; D possibly corresponds to TRBD1 (5 bases). The CDR3 contains 12 residues. Germline V gene sequence: CDR1 MDHEN, CDR2 SYDVKM.

This chain links TRBV18 with TRBJ1-5; 7 bases map to TRBD1. Trimming cost V 2 bases and J 4 bases; bases outside gene matches: 8. The CDR3 spans 16 residues. Looked up from germline, CDR1 is KGHSH and CDR2 is LQKENI. The CDR3, as DNA: TGTGCCAGCTCACCAAACAGGGGCCGAAATAATCAGCCCCAGCATTTT. This sequence encodes CASSPNRGRNNQPQHF. Full variable domain (rest looked up from reference TRBV18 and TRBJ1-5): NAGVMQNPRHLVRRRGQEARLRCSPMKGHSHVYWYRQLPEEGLKFMVYLQKENIIDESGMPKERFSAEFPKEGPSILRIQQVVRGDSAAYFCASSPNRGRNNQPQHFGDGTRLSIL.

CDR3 sequence: CATSDPQSSGNTIYF. The CDR3 DNA reads as TGTGCCACCAGTGATCCTCAAAGTTCTGGAAACACCATATATTTT. This rearrangement joins TRBV24-1 to TRBJ1-3, with D unclear. Germline CDR1 reads KGHDR; CDR2 reads SFDVKD. The CDR3 length is 15 residues. V lost 3 bases and J 1 base, leaving 9 bases between the germline ends.

This clone came up a few times. CDR3 coding DNA: TGTGCCAGCCGGGACCACAGAGATACGCAGTATTTT. This sequence encodes CASRDHRDTQYF. The rearrangement links TRBV28 to TRBJ2-3; the D gene could be TRBD1 or TRBD2 (5 bases each). The V gene lost 8 bases and the J gene lost 5 bases, with 11 bases spanning the gap. The CDR3 covers 12 residues. Looked up from germline, CDR1 is MDHEN and CDR2 is SYDVKM.

The CDR3 is CASSPSFTGELFF. The CDR3 nucleotides read TGTGCCAGCAGCCCCAGTTTCACCGGGGAGCTGTTTTTT. The chain combines TRBV9 with TRBJ2-2; the D is unclear. Trimming pared 4 bases from V and 4 bases from J, leaving 8 bases between. This CDR3 is 13 amino acids long. Germline-derived CDR1 and CDR2 are SGDLS and YYNGEE.